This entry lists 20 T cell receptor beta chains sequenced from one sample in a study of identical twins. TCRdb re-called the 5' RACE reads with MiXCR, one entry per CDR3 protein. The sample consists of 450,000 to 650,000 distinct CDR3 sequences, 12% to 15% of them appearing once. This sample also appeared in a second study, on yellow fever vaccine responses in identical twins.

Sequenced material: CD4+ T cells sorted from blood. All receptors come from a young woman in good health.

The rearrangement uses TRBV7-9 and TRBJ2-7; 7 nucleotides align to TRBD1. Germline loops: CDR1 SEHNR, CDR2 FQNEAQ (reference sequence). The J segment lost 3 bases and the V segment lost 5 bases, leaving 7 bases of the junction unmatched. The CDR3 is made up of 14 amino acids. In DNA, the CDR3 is TGTGCCAGCAGCCCCCCCGGGACAGACTACGAGCAGTACTTC. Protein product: CASSPPGTDYEQYF.

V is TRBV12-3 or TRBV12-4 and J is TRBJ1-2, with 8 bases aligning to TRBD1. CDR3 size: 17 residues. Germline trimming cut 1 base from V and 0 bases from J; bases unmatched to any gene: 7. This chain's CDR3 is CASSLGDRLYSNYGYTF. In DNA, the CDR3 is TGTGCCAGCAGTTTAGGGGACAGGCTCTATTCTAACTATGGCTACACCTTC.

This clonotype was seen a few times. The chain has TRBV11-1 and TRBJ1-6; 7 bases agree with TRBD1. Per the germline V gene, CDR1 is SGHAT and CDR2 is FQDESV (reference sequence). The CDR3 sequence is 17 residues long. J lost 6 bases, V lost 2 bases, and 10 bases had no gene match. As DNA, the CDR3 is TGTGCCAGCAGCTTACAAGGGAGACAGGGAAGTAATTCACCCCTCCACTTT. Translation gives CASSLQGRQGSNSPLHF.

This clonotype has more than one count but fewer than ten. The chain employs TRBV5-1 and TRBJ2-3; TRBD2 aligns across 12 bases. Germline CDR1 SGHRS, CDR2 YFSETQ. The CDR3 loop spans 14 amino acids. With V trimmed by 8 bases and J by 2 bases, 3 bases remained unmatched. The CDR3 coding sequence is TGCGCCAGTGGGACTAGCGGGTTCACAGATACGCAGTATTTT. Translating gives CASGTSGFTDTQYF.

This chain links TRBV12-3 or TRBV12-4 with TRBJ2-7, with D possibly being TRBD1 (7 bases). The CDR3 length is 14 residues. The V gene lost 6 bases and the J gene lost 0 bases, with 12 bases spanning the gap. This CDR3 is CASRRDSNSYEQYF. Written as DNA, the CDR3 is TGTGCCAGCAGGCGGGACAGCAACTCCTACGAGCAGTACTTC.

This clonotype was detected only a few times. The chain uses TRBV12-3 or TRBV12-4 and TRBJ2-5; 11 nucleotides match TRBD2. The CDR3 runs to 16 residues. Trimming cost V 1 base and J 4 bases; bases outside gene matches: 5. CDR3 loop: CASSLEGLAGGETQYF. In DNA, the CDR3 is TGTGCCAGCAGTTTAGAGGGCCTAGCGGGAGGAGAGACCCAGTACTTC.

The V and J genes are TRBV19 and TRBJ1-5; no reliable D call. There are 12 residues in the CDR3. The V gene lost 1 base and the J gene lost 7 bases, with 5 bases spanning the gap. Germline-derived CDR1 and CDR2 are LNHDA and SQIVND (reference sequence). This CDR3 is CASSIVAQPQHF. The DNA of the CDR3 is TGTGCCAGTAGTATAGTAGCCCAGCCCCAGCATTTT. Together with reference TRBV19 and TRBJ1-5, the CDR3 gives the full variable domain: DGGITQSPKYLFRKEGQNVTLSCEQNLNHDAMYWYRQDPGQGLRLIYYSQIVNDFQKGDIAEGYSVSREKKESFPLTVTSAQKNPTAFYLCASSIVAQPQHFGDGTRLSIL.

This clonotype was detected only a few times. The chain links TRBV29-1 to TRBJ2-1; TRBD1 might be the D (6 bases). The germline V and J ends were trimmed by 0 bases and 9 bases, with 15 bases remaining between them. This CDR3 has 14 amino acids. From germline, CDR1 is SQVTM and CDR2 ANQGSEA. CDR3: CSVEDQASRGEQFF. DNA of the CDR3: TGCAGCGTTGAAGATCAAGCATCCAGGGGTGAGCAGTTCTTC.

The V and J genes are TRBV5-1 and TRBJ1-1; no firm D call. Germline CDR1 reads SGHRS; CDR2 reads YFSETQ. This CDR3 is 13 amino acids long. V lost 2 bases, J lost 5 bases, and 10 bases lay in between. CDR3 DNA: TGCGCCAGCAGCTTTAGTTGGAAGACTGAAGCTTTCTTT. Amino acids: CASSFSWKTEAFF.

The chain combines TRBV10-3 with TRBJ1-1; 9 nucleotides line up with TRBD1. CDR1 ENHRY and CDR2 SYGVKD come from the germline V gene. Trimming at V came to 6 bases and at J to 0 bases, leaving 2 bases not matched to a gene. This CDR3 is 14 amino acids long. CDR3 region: CAIRQGALNTEAFF. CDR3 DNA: TGTGCCATCAGACAGGGGGCTTTGAACACTGAAGCTTTCTTT.

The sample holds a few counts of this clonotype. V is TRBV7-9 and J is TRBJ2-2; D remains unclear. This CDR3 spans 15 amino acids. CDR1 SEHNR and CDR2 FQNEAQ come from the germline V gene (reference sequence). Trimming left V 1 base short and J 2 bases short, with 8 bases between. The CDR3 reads CASSLVSENTGELFF. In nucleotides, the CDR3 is TGTGCCAGCAGCTTAGTATCCGAAAACACCGGGGAGCTGTTTTTT.

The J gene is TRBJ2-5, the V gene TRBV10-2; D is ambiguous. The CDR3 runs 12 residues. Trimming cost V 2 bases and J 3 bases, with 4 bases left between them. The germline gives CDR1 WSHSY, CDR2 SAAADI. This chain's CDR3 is CASSEVKETQYF. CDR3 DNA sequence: TGCGCCAGCAGTGAGGTTAAAGAGACCCAGTACTTC.

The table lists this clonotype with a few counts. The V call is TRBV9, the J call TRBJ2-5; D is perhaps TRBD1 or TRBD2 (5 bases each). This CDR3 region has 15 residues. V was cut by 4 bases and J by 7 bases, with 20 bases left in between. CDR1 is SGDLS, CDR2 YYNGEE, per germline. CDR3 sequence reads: CASSREGERWGTQYF. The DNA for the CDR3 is TGTGCCAGCAGCCGGGAAGGGGAAAGATGGGGGACCCAGTACTTC.

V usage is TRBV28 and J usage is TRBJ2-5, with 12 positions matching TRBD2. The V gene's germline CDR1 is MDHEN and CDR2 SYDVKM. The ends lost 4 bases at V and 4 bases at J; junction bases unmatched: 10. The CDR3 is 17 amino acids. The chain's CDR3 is CASSSSGLAGGIETQYF. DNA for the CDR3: TGTGCCAGCAGTTCCTCCGGTCTAGCGGGAGGGATAGAGACCCAGTACTTC.

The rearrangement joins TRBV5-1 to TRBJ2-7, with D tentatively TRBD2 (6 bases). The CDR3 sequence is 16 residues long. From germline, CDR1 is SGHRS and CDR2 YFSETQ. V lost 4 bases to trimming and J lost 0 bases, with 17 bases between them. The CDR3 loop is CASSPGAWDFSYEQYF. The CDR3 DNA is TGCGCCAGCAGCCCCGGGGCGTGGGACTTCTCCTACGAGCAGTACTTC.

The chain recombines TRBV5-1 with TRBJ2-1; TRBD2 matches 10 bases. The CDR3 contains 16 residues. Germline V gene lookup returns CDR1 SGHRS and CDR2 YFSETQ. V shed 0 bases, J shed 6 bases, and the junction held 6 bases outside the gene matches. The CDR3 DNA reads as TGCGCCAGCAGCTTGGGACGTCTAGCGGGGGCCAATGAGCAGTTCTTC. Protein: CASSLGRLAGANEQFF.

The chain's CDR3 is CASRLTPVGTDTQYF. In DNA form, the CDR3 reads TGTGCCAGCAGGCTGACACCCGTGGGCACAGATACGCAGTATTTT. This rearrangement joins TRBV2 to TRBJ2-3; D call uncertain. This CDR3 comprises 15 residues. V was clipped by 6 bases and J by 1 base, with 14 bases between them. CDR1 SNHLY and CDR2 FYNNEI come from the germline V gene. Full variable domain (remainder filled in from reference TRBV2 and TRBJ2-3): EPEVTQTPSHQVTQMGQEVILRCVPISNHLYFYWYRQILGQKVEFLVSFYNNEISEKSEIFDDQFSVERPDGSNFTLKIRSTKLEDSAMYFCASRLTPVGTDTQYFGPGTRLTVL.

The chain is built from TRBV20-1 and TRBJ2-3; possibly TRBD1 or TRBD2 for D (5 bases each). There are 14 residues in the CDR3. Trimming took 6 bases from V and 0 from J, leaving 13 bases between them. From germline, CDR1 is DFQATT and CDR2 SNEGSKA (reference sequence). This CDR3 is CSAWDRRSTDTQYF. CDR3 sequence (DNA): TGCAGTGCCTGGGACCGACGAAGCACAGATACGCAGTATTTT.

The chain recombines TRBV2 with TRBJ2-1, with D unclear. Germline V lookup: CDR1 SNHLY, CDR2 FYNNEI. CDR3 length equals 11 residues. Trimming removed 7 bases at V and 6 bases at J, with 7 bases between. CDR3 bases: TGTGCCAGCAAGGGCGCCAATGAGCAGTTCTTC. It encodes CASKGANEQFF.

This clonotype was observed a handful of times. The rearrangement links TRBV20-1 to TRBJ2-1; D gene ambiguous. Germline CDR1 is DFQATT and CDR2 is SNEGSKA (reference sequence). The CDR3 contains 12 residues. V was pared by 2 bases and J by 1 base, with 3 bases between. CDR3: CSARPSYNEQFF. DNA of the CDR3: TGCAGTGCTAGACCGTCCTACAATGAGCAGTTCTTC.